The source of this TCR beta chain is a study of Ad26.COV2.S vaccination and SARS-CoV-2 variants. V lost 4 bases to trimming and J lost 2 bases, with 15 bases between them. The CDR3 loop spans 16 amino acids. Germline values: CDR1 MDHEN, CDR2 SYDVKM. Measured with immunoSEQ multiplex PCR; TCRdb has only the in-frame clones, and not every one. The table includes hundreds of thousands of clones, approximately 86% detected once. Documented treatment: about 20 received Ad26.COV2.S at low or high dose, single or two shots; a few received placebo; per-sample allocation not given. The samples were gathered on day 63 after the first injection of vaccine or placebo.

The chain combines TRBV28 with TRBJ2-1; D ambiguous. Sequencing was performed on peripheral blood, taken in a trial of Ad26.COV2.S vaccine versus placebo. The clonotype originates from a person aged 18-60 years who received the Ad26.COV2.S COVID-19 vaccine or a placebo. Here the CDR3 reads CASSSLTLGTYNEQFF. In DNA, the CDR3 is TGTGCCAGCAGTTCCTTAACCCTGGGCACCTACAATGAGCAGTTCTTC.